This entry is about one T cell receptor beta chain. What it binds is unknown. This could be a read error, since a much larger clone is one nucleotide away. The CDR3 sequence is 14 residues long. V was pared by 2 bases and J by 7 bases, with 12 bases between. Germline-derived CDR1 and CDR2 are SGDLS and YYNGEE. The record originates from a study of T cells after yellow fever vaccination. Findings of the study overall: Post-booster repertoires contained most primary-vaccination clones again (roughly 96% CD4, approximately 86% CD8). The study found a weaker secondary response that peaked faster, day 5 versus 15.

TCR cDNA, made by 5'RACE template switching, carried an added universal primer site and UMIs. TCRdb re-derived calls from the 5' RACE reads in MiXCR, one entry per CDR3 protein. The sample holds roughly 120,000 distinct CDR3 sequences, 7.4% seen once. This chain uses TRBV9 with TRBJ1-4; a weak D match, TRBD1 (6 bases). The receptor's source is a man between 18 and 35 years old who received the YFV17D yellow fever vaccine. The sequences come from CD4+ T cells sorted from PBMCs, collected 10 to 11 days after the first yellow fever vaccination. For the CDR3, the DNA is TGTGCCAGCAGCGTCGGGGGGGCTACTGAAAAACTGTTTTTT. Protein: CASSVGGATEKLFF.